The 6 T cell receptor beta chains in this list originate from one sample, sequenced in a study of Ad26.COV2.S vaccination and SARS-CoV-2 variants. The table came from immunoSEQ multiplex PCR; TCRdb's copy has only in-frame clones and leaves some out. The sample carries roughly 700,000 clones, around 89% recorded once. Treatment in this sample: 19 received Ad26.COV2.S at low or high dose, single or two shots; roughly 5 received placebo; per-sample allocation not given. At day 63 after the first vaccine or placebo injection, samples were drawn. This material consisted of peripheral blood, taken in a trial of Ad26.COV2.S vaccine versus placebo. The receptors stem from a person aged 18-60 years who received the Ad26.COV2.S COVID-19 vaccine or a placebo.

The chain links TRBV3-1 (or the pseudogene TRBV3-2) to TRBJ1-5; D is unresolved. Trimming cost V 4 bases and J 0 bases, with 13 bases left between them. Germline V lookup: CDR1 LGHDT, CDR2 YNNKEL (reference sequence). The CDR3 is 16 amino acids. Here the CDR3 reads CASSRNRVYSNQPQHF. In DNA, the CDR3 is TGTGCCAGCAGCCGAAACCGAGTATATAGCAATCAGCCCCAGCATTTT.

The chain has TRBV7-3 and TRBJ2-5; D remains ambiguous. Germline V gives CDR1 SGHTA, CDR2 FQGTGA. The germline V and J ends were trimmed by 4 bases and 7 bases, with 13 bases remaining between them. This CDR3 is built from 13 residues. CDR3 protein: CASSSGLVGTQYF. The CDR3 nucleotides are TGTGCCAGCAGCTCAGGTTTGGTCGGGACCCAGTACTTC.

This clone was seen more than once but under ten times. The genes are TRBV18 and TRBJ1-5; perhaps TRBD1 as D (5 bases). Germline-derived CDR1 and CDR2 are KGHSH and LQKENI. CDR3 length: 15 amino acids. Trimming removed 0 bases at V and 4 bases at J, with 10 bases between. The CDR3 DNA reads TGTGCCAGCTCACCACCCGGTGGGGGTAATCAGCCCCAGCATTTT. Its protein product is CASSPPGGGNQPQHF.

The rearrangement links TRBV18 to TRBJ2-5; D perhaps matches TRBD1 (6 bases). The CDR3 runs 17 residues. Trimming removed 3 bases from V and 0 bases from J, with 17 bases in between. Germline V CDR1 and CDR2: KGHSH, LQKENI. Here the CDR3 reads CASSPIWTVSYQETQYF. The CDR3 coding sequence is TGTGCCAGCTCACCTATCTGGACAGTAAGCTACCAAGAGACCCAGTACTTC.

Details on this clone: The same CDR3 arises from other DNA sequences in this sample as well. The chain couples TRBV29-1 to TRBJ2-7, with D hard to call. Deletions cut 4 bases from V and 1 base from J, with 5 bases between. The CDR3 is 11 amino acids. Germline CDR1 is SQVTM and CDR2 is ANQGSEA. The CDR3 region has the DNA TGCAGCGTTGTGGGGTCCTACGAGCAGTACTTC. This translates into CSVVGSYEQYF.

In regard to this clone: At the DNA level, this CDR3 is encoded by other sequences in the same sample as well. V and J are TRBV5-1 and TRBJ1-2; D is unresolved. Germline-derived CDR1 and CDR2 are SGHRS and YFSETQ. This CDR3 contains 14 residues. V lost 0 bases and J lost 0, with 6 bases in between. The CDR3 is CASSLDSTNYGYTF. CDR3 DNA: TGCGCCAGCAGCTTGGACAGTACTAACTATGGCTACACCTTC.